This record covers a single T cell receptor (beta chain). This sample is drawn from a study of CD8 T cells in Susac syndrome. While CD8+ and CD4+ T cells were isolated negatively, TEMRA cells were enriched by FACS. Reverse transcription used roughly 0.45 to 1 ug RNA and random hexamers. The immunoSEQ assay covered 54 Vbeta and 13 Jbeta segments for CDR3. Via MiXCR, TCRdb re-called the immunoSEQ multiplex PCR reads, giving one row per CDR3 protein. This sample has 200,000 to 250,000 distinct CDR3 sequences, with 95% found just once. The junction had 6 bases not matched to a gene; V was cut back by 3 bases and J by 3 bases. The CDR3 totals 15 residues.

The sequence derives from a human donor with multiple sclerosis. The specimen was CD4+ T cells from PBMCs. The rearrangement uses TRBV12-3 or TRBV12-4 and TRBJ2-7, with 9 positions matching TRBD1. CDR3 nucleotides: TGTGCCAGCAGTTTCTCATACAGGGGGCTCTACGAGCAGTACTTC. The encoded protein is CASSFSYRGLYEQYF.